The 10 T cell receptor beta chains below all came from one sample that was sequenced in a study of T cells after yellow fever vaccination. TCRdb re-derived calls from the 5' RACE reads in MiXCR, one entry per CDR3 protein. The sample includes more than 450,000 distinct CDR3 sequences, 21% of them seen just once. Sequenced here: PBMCs, sampled roughly 20 days after the first yellow fever vaccination. These receptors were obtained from a man in his late teens or twenties who received the YFV17D yellow fever vaccine.

This sequence joins TRBV11-2 and TRBJ1-2; D unresolved. The V gene's germline CDR1 is SGHAT and CDR2 FQNNGV. With 0 bases removed from V and 4 bases from J, the gap between germline ends came to 9 bases. The CDR3 is made up of 14 amino acids. CDR3 sequence (DNA): TGTGCCAGCAGCTTAGAAAGGGATGGCTATGGCTACACCTTC. Its protein is CASSLERDGYGYTF.

The table lists this clonotype with a few counts. This chain connects TRBV4-1 to TRBJ2-3; no clear D gene. Trimming took off 4 bases at V and 6 bases at J, with 11 bases between the two ends. The CDR3 has 13 amino acids. Germline V gene lookup returns CDR1 MGHRA and CDR2 YSYEKL. This CDR3 is CASSRPMLDTQYF. The CDR3, as DNA: TGCGCCAGCAGCCGTCCAATGTTGGATACGCAGTATTTT.

J is TRBJ2-3 and V is TRBV5-6; D remains ambiguous. The CDR3 extends over 14 amino acids. Trimming took off 0 bases at V and 4 bases at J, with 9 bases between the two ends. CDR1 is SGHDT and CDR2 is YYEEEE in the germline V gene. The CDR3 sequence: CASSLDSGADTQYF. The CDR3 DNA sequence: TGTGCCAGCAGCTTGGACAGTGGAGCAGATACGCAGTATTTT.

In this sample, this clonotype turned up a few times. The genes are TRBV5-1 and TRBJ2-5, with D possibly being TRBD1 or TRBD2 (6 bases each). The CDR3 contains 15 residues. CDR1 and CDR2 (germline): SGHRS, YFSETQ. Trimming pared 1 base from V and 5 bases from J, leaving 15 bases between. Here the CDR3 DNA reads TGCGCCAGCAGCTTGTCTCCAACAGGGAGGGAGACCCAGTACTTC. The encoded protein is CASSLSPTGRETQYF.

The V call is TRBV4-2, the J call TRBJ2-2; 11 positions agree with TRBD2. V lost 0 bases, J lost 6 bases, and 3 bases stayed unmatched. Germline CDR1 and CDR2: LGHNA and YNFKEQ. This CDR3 region has 16 residues. The CDR3 DNA is TGTGCCAGCAGCCAAGAAGGACTAGCGGGTCCCGGGGAGCTGTTTTTT. Its translation is CASSQEGLAGPGELFF.

The V and J genes are TRBV6-2 or TRBV6-3 and TRBJ1-1; no firm D call. The CDR3 contains 13 residues. The germline V and J ends were trimmed by 2 bases and 8 bases, with 12 bases remaining between them. Germline assignment: CDR1 MNHEY and CDR2 SVGEGT. The CDR3 DNA follows: TGTGCCAGCAGTTACACGACCGGGCTCGAAGCTTTCTTT. Residues: CASSYTTGLEAFF.

The sample holds a few counts of this clonotype. The chain carries TRBV4-2 and TRBJ2-1; TRBD2 matches at 8 bases. The length of the CDR3 is 17 residues. Germline V CDR1 and CDR2: LGHNA, YNFKEQ. Trimming removed 1 base from V and 4 bases from J; junction bases left unmatched: 9. Here the CDR3 reads CASSQASPAGGYNEQFF. The DNA for the CDR3 is TGTGCCAGCAGCCAAGCCTCCCCGGCGGGGGGTTACAATGAGCAGTTCTTC.

The chain uses TRBV6-2 or TRBV6-3 and TRBJ2-7; a possible D gene is TRBD2 (5 bases). The ends were cut back, 5 bases at V and 2 bases at J, with 7 bases in the middle. Germline lookup yields CDR1 MNHEY and CDR2 SVGEGT. The CDR3 loop spans 12 amino acids. The DNA of the CDR3 is TGTGCCAGCAGTCGGGATCCCTACGAGCAGTACTTC. This encodes CASSRDPYEQYF.

The gene calls are TRBV12-3 or TRBV12-4 and TRBJ1-1; D remains unclear. V dropped 6 bases and J dropped 4 bases, with 12 bases sitting between them. The length of the CDR3 is 13 residues. The CDR3: CASRSEGLTEAFF. CDR3 nucleotides: TGTGCCAGCAGGAGCGAAGGGCTCACTGAAGCTTTCTTT.

The DNA of the CDR3 is TGTGCCAGCTATCTAGCGGGGACGAGAGAGACCCAGTACTTC. Amino acid sequence: CASYLAGTRETQYF. This chain connects TRBV7-9 to TRBJ2-5, with 9 bases matching TRBD2. The V segment lost 8 bases and the J segment 4 bases; nucleotides outside the gene matches: 8. Germline lookup yields CDR1 SEHNR and CDR2 FQNEAQ (reference sequence). This CDR3 is 14 amino acids long. Full variable domain (outside the CDR3, taken from reference TRBV7-9 and TRBJ2-5): DTGVSQNPRHKITKRGQNVTFRCDPISEHNRLYWYRQTLGQGPEFLTYFQNEAQLEKSRLLSDRFSAERPKGSFSTLEIQRTEQGDSAMYLCASYLAGTRETQYFGPGTRLLVL.